This T cell receptor beta chain was captured by sequencing in a study of shared clonotypes between healthy human individuals. This clone has only one observation. This CDR3 is built from 15 residues. Germline V gene data show CDR1 as MNHEY and CDR2 as SMNVEV (reference sequence). Trimming cost V 1 base and J 3 bases; bases outside gene matches: 5. Only in-frame clones appear in the TCRdb table, and some are missing; sequencing was by immunoSEQ multiplex PCR. The data hold some 300,000 clones, with around 70% observed a single time. The TCR originated in a man aged 25-45 years in good health. The chain has TRBV27 and TRBJ1-2, with TRBD1 matching over 7 bases. Sequenced sample: memory CD4+ T cells sorted from blood. Subset specified: CD45RA-negative fraction. CDR3 in amino acids: CASSLLGGQDYGYTF. The CDR3, as DNA: TGTGCCAGCAGTTTATTGGGTGGACAGGACTATGGCTACACCTTC.